These T cell receptor beta chains were read from a single sample in a study of cytomegalovirus exposure and HLA in healthy donors. Some clones are missing from TCRdb's copy, which holds only in-frame ones; the method was immunoSEQ multiplex PCR. The table lists about 140,000 clones, roughly four fifths of them singletons, with more than 1.5% in the top ten. Source material: PBMCs. These receptor sequences come from a woman aged 40-49 years in good health and CMV-seronegative. The CDR3 runs from the conserved cysteine through the conserved F or W. Each record gives: CDR3 protein, J gene, V gene, clone size. Only some rows state a clone size, as once, few, many or a class for expanded clones.

cdr3_aa: CASSETGTSGSNPFF
j_call: TRBJ2-1
v_call: TRBV7-2
clone_size: -

cdr3_aa: CASSVGGNYEQYF
j_call: TRBJ2-7
v_call: TRBV9
clone_size: -

cdr3_aa: CASSPQSHYGYTF
j_call: TRBJ1-2
v_call: TRBV28
clone_size: once

cdr3_aa: CASSLPSSGYKQYF
j_call: TRBJ2-7
v_call: TRBV5-4
clone_size: -

cdr3_aa: CASNQGTSSGELFF
j_call: TRBJ2-2
v_call: TRBV2
clone_size: once

cdr3_aa: CASSLQQAAQYF
j_call: TRBJ2-3
v_call: TRBV5-6
clone_size: -

cdr3_aa: CASSLAVGVYNEQFF
j_call: TRBJ2-1
v_call: TRBV5-1
clone_size: once

cdr3_aa: CASSSDPSSGQYF
j_call: TRBJ2-7
v_call: TRBV9
clone_size: -

cdr3_aa: CASRLQGDQPQHF
j_call: TRBJ1-5
v_call: TRBV28
clone_size: -

cdr3_aa: CASSLQGDGQFF
j_call: TRBJ2-1
v_call: TRBV5-1
clone_size: -

cdr3_aa: CASSLQEGTEAFF
j_call: TRBJ1-1
v_call: TRBV7-9
clone_size: -

cdr3_aa: CASSIPLDGGAGDGYTF
j_call: TRBJ1-2
v_call: TRBV19
clone_size: -

cdr3_aa: CATSRDLYTQYF
j_call: TRBJ2-3
v_call: TRBV15
clone_size: -

cdr3_aa: CASSFPGYSNQPQHF
j_call: TRBJ1-5
v_call: TRBV19
clone_size: -

cdr3_aa: CASRRDRNYGYTF
j_call: TRBJ1-2
v_call: TRBV9
clone_size: -

cdr3_aa: CASSHYGRGQNTEAFF
j_call: TRBJ1-1
v_call: TRBV7-2
clone_size: few

cdr3_aa: CSVEGQGGTEAFF
j_call: TRBJ1-1
v_call: TRBV29-1
clone_size: -

cdr3_aa: CASSLAMISGRTDTQYF
j_call: TRBJ2-3
v_call: TRBV7-8
clone_size: -

cdr3_aa: CASSLGAGGVDKFF
j_call: TRBJ2-1
v_call: TRBV28
clone_size: -

cdr3_aa: CASSLWAGHYEQYF
j_call: TRBJ2-7
v_call: TRBV5-4
clone_size: -

cdr3_aa: CASSFHFSGANVLTF
j_call: TRBJ2-6
v_call: TRBV7-3
clone_size: -

cdr3_aa: CASSGGLAANTGELFF
j_call: TRBJ2-2
v_call: TRBV9
clone_size: -

cdr3_aa: CSVEDTGRVDYGYTF
j_call: TRBJ1-2
v_call: TRBV29-1
clone_size: -

cdr3_aa: CASSVIRTSGRNEQFF
j_call: TRBJ2-1
v_call: TRBV7-3
clone_size: -

cdr3_aa: CASSVDTGNTIYF
j_call: TRBJ1-3
v_call: TRBV9
clone_size: -

cdr3_aa: CASSLSVRAHGYTF
j_call: TRBJ1-2
v_call: TRBV27
clone_size: -

cdr3_aa: CASSLAGGGEKLFF
j_call: TRBJ1-4
v_call: TRBV5-1
clone_size: -

cdr3_aa: CASGQEGASQETQYF
j_call: TRBJ2-5
v_call: TRBV6-5
clone_size: few

cdr3_aa: CASSSLRFSQGRFGNQPQHF
j_call: TRBJ1-5
v_call: TRBV27
clone_size: -

cdr3_aa: CASSITFSSYNEQFF
j_call: TRBJ2-1
v_call: TRBV6-5
clone_size: -

cdr3_aa: CASSRQAPKNTIYF
j_call: TRBJ1-3
v_call: TRBV2
clone_size: -

cdr3_aa: CASSLEGFGNQPQHF
j_call: TRBJ1-5
v_call: TRBV7-2
clone_size: -

cdr3_aa: CASRERRDTEAFF
j_call: TRBJ1-1
v_call: TRBV6-1
clone_size: -

cdr3_aa: CASSLGNVRGEQYF
j_call: TRBJ2-7
v_call: TRBV5-1
clone_size: -

cdr3_aa: CASVITPGNYGYTF
j_call: TRBJ1-2
v_call: TRBV12-5
clone_size: -

cdr3_aa: CASSPGTSGRATQETQYF
j_call: TRBJ2-5
v_call: TRBV28
clone_size: -

cdr3_aa: CASSQPGRAYEQYF
j_call: TRBJ2-7
v_call: TRBV4-1
clone_size: -

cdr3_aa: CAIKPTGFTEAFF
j_call: TRBJ1-1
v_call: TRBV10-3
clone_size: -

cdr3_aa: CASSFTGGLGELFF
j_call: TRBJ2-2
v_call: TRBV28
clone_size: once

cdr3_aa: CASSYSEPSSYNEQFF
j_call: TRBJ2-1
v_call: TRBV6-6
clone_size: -

cdr3_aa: CASSFGGNEQFF
j_call: TRBJ2-1
v_call: TRBV6-6
clone_size: -

cdr3_aa: CASSLVGRDGQPQHF
j_call: TRBJ1-5
v_call: TRBV5-1
clone_size: -

cdr3_aa: CASSSGNPGLAYEQYF
j_call: TRBJ2-7
v_call: TRBV6-5
clone_size: -

cdr3_aa: CAISEEKRGELFF
j_call: TRBJ2-2
v_call: TRBV10-3
clone_size: -

cdr3_aa: CASSEARRALQETQYF
j_call: TRBJ2-5
v_call: TRBV2
clone_size: -

cdr3_aa: CASSPTSSVPGELFF
j_call: TRBJ2-2
v_call: TRBV18
clone_size: -

cdr3_aa: CAWSPRTSQADEQYF
j_call: TRBJ2-7
v_call: TRBV30
clone_size: -

cdr3_aa: CASRPTDYGNTIYF
j_call: TRBJ1-3
v_call: TRBV19
clone_size: -

cdr3_aa: CASSLALIGQGKGEQYF
j_call: TRBJ2-7
v_call: TRBV7-2
clone_size: -

cdr3_aa: CASSPRTGSGNTIYF
j_call: TRBJ1-3
v_call: TRBV7-2
clone_size: -

cdr3_aa: CASSIKREGRLEQYF
j_call: TRBJ2-7
v_call: TRBV10-1
clone_size: -